These 27 T cell receptor beta chains came from one sample sequenced in a study of blood T cells in healthy people across ages. A second PCR, run for about 7 to 11 cycles, used a sample-barcoded 5' primer plus a J-beta primer mix. In TCRdb, the 5' RACE reads were re-called with MiXCR into one record per CDR3 protein. Of around 970,000 distinct CDR3 sequences in the sample, roughly 51% were seen once. Sequencing input: blood. The receptors were sampled from a woman aged 60 to 75 in good health.

The chain uses TRBV11-2 and TRBJ2-5; TRBD2 agrees at 9 bases. V shed 6 bases and J 7 bases; nucleotides not matched to a gene: 9. The CDR3 is 14 amino acids. CDR1 and CDR2 from the germline V gene are SGHAT and FQNNGV. CDR3 amino acids: CASRSVREGRTQYF. CDR3 sequence (DNA): TGTGCCAGCAGATCTGTGCGGGAGGGTCGGACCCAGTACTTC.

A few counts support this clonotype. CDR3 amino acids: CASSLEAGARYEQYF. The CDR3 DNA reads TGTGCCAGCAGCTTGGAAGCGGGGGCTCGATACGAGCAGTACTTC. The chain links TRBV5-4 to TRBJ2-7; 8 positions match TRBD2. The CDR3 runs to 15 residues. Germline lookup yields CDR1 SGHNT and CDR2 YYREEE (reference sequence). The J segment lost 4 bases and the V segment lost 0 bases, leaving 6 bases of the junction unmatched.

The chain employs TRBV7-9 and TRBJ2-1, with D possibly matching TRBD2 (6 bases). The DNA end is more similar to TRBJ2-7, so the J call may be wrong. The CDR3 has 14 residues. Germline V gene sequence: CDR1 SEHNR, CDR2 FQNEAQ (reference sequence). CDR3 nucleotide sequence: TGTGCCAGCTCAGCGGGTAGCTCCTACAATGAGCAGTACTTC. As protein: CASSAGSSYNEQYF.

J is TRBJ2-7 and V is TRBV4-2; tentative D call: TRBD2 (7 bases). Germline lookup yields CDR1 LGHNA and CDR2 YNFKEQ. The CDR3 is 19 amino acids. Trimming took off 0 bases at V and 2 bases at J, with 23 bases between the two ends. The chain's CDR3 is CASSQEVGGDEGLAYEQYF. As DNA, the CDR3 is TGTGCCAGCAGCCAAGAGGTGGGGGGCGACGAAGGACTAGCCTACGAGCAGTACTTC.

The rearrangement joins TRBV9 to TRBJ2-3, with 13 bases matching TRBD2. From germline, CDR1 is SGDLS and CDR2 YYNGEE. The CDR3 is 18 residues long. The V gene end was trimmed by 0 bases and the J gene end by 0 bases; junction bases not matched to a gene: 4. This chain's CDR3 is CASSVGTSGRGSTDTQYF. The DNA for the CDR3 is TGTGCCAGCAGCGTAGGTACTAGCGGGAGGGGAAGCACAGATACGCAGTATTTT.

This chain links TRBV5-1 with TRBJ2-3; D ambiguous. Germline V gene lookup returns CDR1 SGHRS and CDR2 YFSETQ. CDR3 size: 15 residues. Trimming cost V 1 base and J 1 base, with 10 bases left between them. The CDR3: CASSLSDPRTDTQYF. The CDR3, as DNA: TGCGCCAGCAGCTTGTCCGACCCACGCACAGATACGCAGTATTTT.

CDR3 nucleotide sequence: TGCAGCGTTTTATCAGAACCGAGCGGAGATACGCAGTATTTT. As protein: CSVLSEPSGDTQYF. The gene calls are TRBV29-1 and TRBJ2-3; D may be TRBD2 (5 bases). The CDR3 has 14 residues. The V end lost 5 bases, the J end lost 5 bases, and 17 bases lay between the germline ends. Germline V lookup: CDR1 SQVTM, CDR2 ANQGSEA.

This chain links TRBV28 with TRBJ2-7, with TRBD2 identical over 14 bases. Germline CDR1 reads MDHEN; CDR2 reads SYDVKM. J was trimmed by 0 bases and V by 5 bases; bases with no gene match: 12. The CDR3 runs 19 residues. Here the CDR3 reads CASSPGGLGTSGSSYEQYF. CDR3 in DNA: TGTGCCAGCAGTCCAGGGGGACTCGGGACTAGCGGGAGCTCCTACGAGCAGTACTTC.

The chain joins TRBV3-1 to TRBJ2-7; 8 nucleotides agree with TRBD1. There are 14 residues in the CDR3. Losses at the gene ends were 6 bases for V and 3 bases for J; bases not matched to a gene: 7. Germline V lookup: CDR1 LGHDT, CDR2 YNNKEL (reference sequence). The CDR3 DNA follows: TGTGCCAGCAGTAGACAGGGGACTTTCTACGAGCAGTACTTC. This translates into CASSRQGTFYEQYF.

This rearrangement joins TRBV4-2 to TRBJ1-5; a possible D gene is TRBD1 (5 bases). Germline V gene lookup returns CDR1 LGHNA and CDR2 YNFKEQ. The CDR3 sequence is 14 residues long. Trimming left V 1 base short and J 5 bases short, with 9 bases between. DNA for the CDR3: TGTGCCAGCAGCCAAGGAGGGGATGATCAGCCCCAGCATTTT. It specifies CASSQGGDDQPQHF.

V is TRBV27 and J is TRBJ2-7; perhaps TRBD1 as D (6 bases). The J call may be incorrect, as the DNA end agrees better with TRBJ2-5. This CDR3 region has 13 residues. Looked up from germline, CDR1 is MNHEY and CDR2 is SMNVEV (reference sequence). CDR3 protein: CASKWSGEKTQYF. CDR3 DNA sequence: TGTGCCAGCAAATGGTCAGGGGAGAAGACCCAGTACTTC.

This clonotype appeared a single time. The rearrangement uses TRBV13 and TRBJ2-4; 8 nucleotides match TRBD2. The J call could be wrong; TRBJ2-7 is a better fit for the DNA end. This CDR3 has 15 amino acids. Germline V gene sequence: CDR1 PRHDT, CDR2 FYEKMQ (reference sequence). The CDR3 here is CASSLDREGGNEQYF. CDR3 bases: TGTGCCAGCAGCTTAGACCGGGAGGGCGGTAACGAGCAGTACTTC.

The chain has TRBV5-1 and TRBJ2-7; 9 bases agree with TRBD1. The trim removed 4 bases at V and 1 base at J, leaving 9 bases unmatched. The CDR3 length is 16 residues. Germline lookup yields CDR1 SGHRS and CDR2 YFSETQ. The CDR3 DNA is TGCGCCAGCAGCAAAGGGGTCGGGACAGGGTCCTACGAGCAGTACTTC. Residues: CASSKGVGTGSYEQYF.

This chain joins TRBV5-1 and TRBJ2-3; TRBD2 agrees at 11 bases. Trimming cost V 1 base and J 5 bases; bases outside gene matches: 3. Germline values: CDR1 SGHRS, CDR2 YFSETQ. This CDR3 is 15 amino acids long. The CDR3 sequence is CASSLFGTSGDTQYF. The CDR3 region has the DNA TGCGCCAGCAGCTTGTTCGGGACTAGCGGAGATACGCAGTATTTT.

V gene TRBV25-1 combines with J gene TRBJ2-3; 7 bases match TRBD2. With V trimmed by 1 base and J by 6 bases, 10 bases remained unmatched. Germline values: CDR1 MGHDK, CDR2 SYGVNS. This CDR3 has 16 amino acids. Here the CDR3 DNA reads TGTGCCAGCAGTGAATCGTACGGACTAGTCGGCGATACGCAGTATTTT. Its translation is CASSESYGLVGDTQYF. The full variable domain, completed using reference TRBV25-1 and TRBJ2-3, is EADIYQTPRYLVIGTGKKITLECSQTMGHDKMYWYQQDPGMELHLIHYSYGVNSTEKGDLSSESTVSRIRTEHFPLTLESARPSHTSQYLCASSESYGLVGDTQYFGPGTRLTVL.

This clonotype was seen many times. V is TRBV5-1 and J is TRBJ2-1, with D maybe TRBD2 (6 bases). CDR1 SGHRS and CDR2 YFSETQ come from the germline V gene. The CDR3 totals 15 residues. The V end was cut by 2 bases, the J end by 5 bases, with 14 bases between. This CDR3 is CASSLLLASNNEQFF. As DNA, the CDR3 is TGCGCCAGCAGCTTACTCCTAGCGTCAAACAATGAGCAGTTCTTC.

The rearrangement uses TRBV7-9 and TRBJ2-7, with TRBD2 identical over 10 bases. This CDR3 is 16 amino acids long. V was pared by 1 base and J by 6 bases, with 9 bases of the junction left unmatched. Germline V CDR1 and CDR2: SEHNR, FQNEAQ (reference sequence). Written as DNA, the CDR3 is TGTGCCAGCAGCTTAGTTGGAAGACTAGCGGGCCCCGAGCAGTACTTC. Translating gives CASSLVGRLAGPEQYF.

The CDR3 is CASSQDQSGTGGYEQYF. The CDR3 coding sequence is TGCGCCAGCAGCCAAGATCAGTCCGGGACAGGGGGTTACGAGCAGTACTTC. The gene calls are TRBV4-1 and TRBJ2-7; TRBD1 matches at 11 bases. The CDR3 totals 17 residues. Per germline, CDR1 MGHRA and CDR2 YSYEKL. The J segment lost 4 bases and the V segment lost 0 bases, leaving 8 bases of the junction unmatched.

This clonotype turned up a few times. The chain has TRBV12-3 or TRBV12-4 and TRBJ2-5; 8 nucleotides line up with TRBD1. This CDR3 has 18 amino acids. J lost 2 bases, V lost 5 bases, and 16 bases had no gene match. The CDR3 DNA follows: TGTGCCAGCAGTGTTACCCGCCCCGGGACAGGATCTCAAGAGACCCAGTACTTC. Protein: CASSVTRPGTGSQETQYF.

The chain carries TRBV10-3 and TRBJ1-5; D is perhaps TRBD1 (6 bases). V was trimmed by 3 bases and J by 4 bases, leaving 10 bases between them. This CDR3 comprises 14 residues. Per the germline V gene, CDR1 is ENHRY and CDR2 is SYGVKD. CDR3 DNA sequence: TGTGCCATCAGTGAAGGGGGGCTTAATCAGCCCCAGCATTTT. It yields the protein CAISEGGLNQPQHF.

This rearrangement joins TRBV6-2 or TRBV6-3 to TRBJ2-3, with 7 bases matching TRBD2. CDR1 is MNHEY and CDR2 is SVGEGT in the germline V gene. This CDR3 spans 14 amino acids. With V trimmed by 7 bases and J by 3 bases, 7 bases remained unmatched. CDR3 coding DNA: TGTGCCAGCATCAAGAAAGCGGGAACAGATACGCAGTATTTT. As protein: CASIKKAGTDTQYF.

This clonotype came up a few times. The J gene is TRBJ2-7, the V gene TRBV6-5; 10 bases are shared with TRBD2. Trimming took 10 bases from V and 2 from J; bases not matched to a gene: 8. Germline lookup yields CDR1 MNHEY and CDR2 SVGAGI. The CDR3 extends over 14 amino acids. CDR3 amino acids: CATFSGRPPYEQYF. As DNA, the CDR3 is TGTGCCACTTTTAGCGGGAGGCCCCCCTACGAGCAGTACTTC.

The chain employs TRBV11-2 and TRBJ2-2; D is uncertain. This CDR3 contains 15 residues. V was shortened by 0 bases and J by 1 base, with 6 bases between the two germline ends. Germline CDR1 SGHAT, CDR2 FQNNGV. The CDR3 loop reads CASSLERMNTGELFF. CDR3 DNA sequence: TGTGCCAGCAGCTTAGAGCGAATGAACACCGGGGAGCTGTTTTTT.

Only one count was recorded for this clonotype. V is TRBV7-2 and J is TRBJ2-7, with 9 bases identical to TRBD2. This CDR3 contains 16 residues. With V trimmed by 6 bases and J by 2 bases, 11 bases remained unmatched. Germline V gives CDR1 SGHTA, CDR2 FQGNSA. The CDR3 sequence is CASRSILAGVAYEQYF. The CDR3, as DNA: TGTGCCAGCAGATCTATATTAGCGGGAGTGGCCTACGAGCAGTACTTC.

The sample holds many counts of this clonotype. The rearrangement links TRBV5-1 to TRBJ2-7, with D tentatively TRBD2 (5 bases). V shed 3 bases and J shed 2 bases, with 15 bases lying between them. The CDR3 is 15 amino acids. Germline V gene sequence: CDR1 SGHRS, CDR2 YFSETQ. The CDR3 here is CASSSAGTRAYEQYF. The CDR3 nucleotides read TGCGCCAGCAGCTCGGCGGGCACCCGGGCCTACGAGCAGTACTTC. Variable domain in full (rest from reference TRBV5-1 and TRBJ2-7): KAGVTQTPRYLIKTRGQQVTLSCSPISGHRSVSWYQQTPGQGLQFLFEYFSETQRNKGNFPGRFSGRQFSNSRSEMNVSTLELGDSALYLCASSSAGTRAYEQYFGPGTRLTVT.

This chain uses TRBV5-1 with TRBJ1-2; D remains ambiguous. V was pared by 0 bases and J by 1 base, with 10 bases between. CDR1 is SGHRS and CDR2 is YFSETQ in the germline V gene. This CDR3 contains 15 residues. CDR3: CASSLGAGFNYGYTF. CDR3 coding DNA: TGCGCCAGCAGCTTGGGGGCAGGATTTAACTATGGCTACACCTTC.

A note on this clonotype: At one of its ends the junction is not consistent with the germline gene, which may arise from a read error. The chain carries TRBV7-2 and TRBJ2-5; 8 bases line up with TRBD1. The CDR3 extends over 15 amino acids. Germline loops: CDR1 SGHTA, CDR2 FQGNSA. The CDR3 is CASSLVMTGEEIQYF. The CDR3 DNA follows: TGTGCCAGCAGCTTAGTCATGACAGGGGAAGAGATCCAGTACTTC.